The present T cell receptor (beta chain) was sequenced within a study of T-cell reconstitution after alpha-beta-depleted transplantation in children. Trimming took 0 bases from V and 4 from J; bases not matched to a gene: 4. Germline assignment: CDR1 SGHRS and CDR2 YFSETQ. CDR3 size: 15 residues. Unique molecular identifiers were incorporated into the prepared TCRbeta library. In TCRdb, the PCR reads were re-called with MiXCR into one record per CDR3 protein. This table has about 200,000 distinct CDR3 sequences, roughly 7% appearing once. Study-level results: It was newly produced T cells that mostly accounted for T-cell counts and diversity one year after transplant.

This clonotype was seen ten or more times. Its antigen is still unknown. The clonotype was recovered from a boy aged 2-15 years with acute lymphoblastic leukemia, due to receive a stem cell transplant. The V and J genes are TRBV5-1 and TRBJ2-3; 8 bases agree with TRBD2. The source was PBMCs, collected before TCRalphabeta/CD19-depleted stem cell transplant. The CDR3 DNA sequence: TGCGCCAGCAGCTTGGTGGCGGGGGGAGCAGATACGCAGTATTTT. Residues: CASSLVAGGADTQYF.